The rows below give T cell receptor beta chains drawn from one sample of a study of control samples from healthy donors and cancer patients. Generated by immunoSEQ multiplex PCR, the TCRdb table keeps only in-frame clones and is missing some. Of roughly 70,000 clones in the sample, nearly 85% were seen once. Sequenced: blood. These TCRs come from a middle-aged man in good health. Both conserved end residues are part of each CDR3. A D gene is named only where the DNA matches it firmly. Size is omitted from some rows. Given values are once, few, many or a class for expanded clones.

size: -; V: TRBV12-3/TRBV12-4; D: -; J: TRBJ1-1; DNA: TGTGCCAGCAGTTTTTCCGGGTCTGAAGCTTTCTTT; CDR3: CASSFSGSEAFF
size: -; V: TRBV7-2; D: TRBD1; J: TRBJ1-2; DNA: TGTGCCAGCAGCTTCAGGGGGAGTTATGGCTACACCTTC; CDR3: CASSFRGSYGYTF
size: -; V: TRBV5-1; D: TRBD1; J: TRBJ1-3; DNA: TGCGCCAGCAGCTGGACAGGGGGGAGCTCTGGAAACACCATATATTTT; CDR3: CASSWTGGSSGNTIYF
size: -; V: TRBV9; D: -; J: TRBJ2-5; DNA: TGTGCCAGCAGCGTAGATGGGACGGGAGTTGAGCAGTACTTC; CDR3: CASSVDGTGVEQYF
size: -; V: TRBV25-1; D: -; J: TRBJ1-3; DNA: TGTGCCAGCAGTGGGACCCTGAAGGACTCTGGAAACACCATATATTTT; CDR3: CASSGTLKDSGNTIYF
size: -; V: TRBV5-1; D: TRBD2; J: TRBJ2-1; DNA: TGCGCCAGCAGCCCCACTAGCGGGAGGGCCAATGAGCAGTTCTTC; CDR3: CASSPTSGRANEQFF
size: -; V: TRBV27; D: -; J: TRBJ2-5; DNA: TGTGCCAGCAGTCGGTGGGGGAACAGCGGGGAGACCCAGTACTTC; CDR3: CASSRWGNSGETQYF
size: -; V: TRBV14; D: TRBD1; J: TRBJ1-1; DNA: TGTGCCAGCAGCCAAGGAGTAGGGACAGTTCATGAAGGCACTGAAGCTTTCTTT; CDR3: CASSQGVGTVHEGTEAFF
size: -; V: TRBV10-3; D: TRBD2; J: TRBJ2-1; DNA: TGTGCCATCAGTGAGGGGACTAGCCATAAGGATGAGCAGTTCTTC; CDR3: CAISEGTSHKDEQFF
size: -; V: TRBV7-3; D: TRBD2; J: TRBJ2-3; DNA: TGTGCCAGCAGCTTATCTCCAGCGGGGTATACGCAGTATTTT; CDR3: CASSLSPAGYTQYF
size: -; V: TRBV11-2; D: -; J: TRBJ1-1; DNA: TGTGCCAGCAGCTTCCAAGACACGTCGGCTGAAGCTTTCTTT; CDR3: CASSFQDTSAEAFF
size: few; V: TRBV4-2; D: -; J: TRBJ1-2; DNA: TGTGCCAGCAGCCAAGCGACGGCCGTCGCGGACTATGGCTACACCTTC; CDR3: CASSQATAVADYGYTF
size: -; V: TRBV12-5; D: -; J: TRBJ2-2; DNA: TGTGCTAGTGGTTTGGTATCCTTGGTCGGGGAGCTGTTTTTT; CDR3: CASGLVSLVGELFF
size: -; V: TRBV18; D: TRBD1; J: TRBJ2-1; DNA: TGTGCCAGCTCACCACCGGGGGGACAGGGGGCGCTCGGGAATGAGCAGTTCTTC; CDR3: CASSPPGGQGALGNEQFF
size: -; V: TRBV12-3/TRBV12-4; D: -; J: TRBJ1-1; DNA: TGTGCCAGCAGTTGGGTGAACACTGAAGCTTTCTTT; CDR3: CASSWVNTEAFF
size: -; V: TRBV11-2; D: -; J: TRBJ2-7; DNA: TGTGCCAGCAGCTTAGATCCACGAGACAGGAGGCACTACGAGCAGTACTTC; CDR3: CASSLDPRDRRHYEQYF
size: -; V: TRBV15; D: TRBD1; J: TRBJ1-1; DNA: TGTGCCACCAGCAGATTCCTACAGGGGGTGGACACTGAAGCTTTCTTT; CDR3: CATSRFLQGVDTEAFF
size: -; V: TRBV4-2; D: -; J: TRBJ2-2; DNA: TGTGCCAGCAGCCTCGTGGGACAGAACACCGGGGAGCTGTTTTTT; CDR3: CASSLVGQNTGELFF
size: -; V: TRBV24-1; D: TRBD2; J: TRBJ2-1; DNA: TGTGCCACCAGTGATTTTCCTGGGACTAGCGGACACAATGAGCAGTTCTTC; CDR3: CATSDFPGTSGHNEQFF